Below, 12 T cell receptor beta chains from the same sample are listed, as sequenced in a study of blood T cell repertoires in COVID-19 (dated by TCRdb to the early 2020s). Library prep was done by the immunoSEQ multiplex PCR assay. TCRdb provides this immuneACCESS table in a form limited to in-frame rearrangements. Some clones are lacking; in checked studies, under half of them reflect an unresolved V gene, and why the rest are absent is not known. The sample profile shows roughly 180,000 clones; 80% to 90% of them were found once. The ten largest clones represent approximately 7.7% of the sample. Sample: peripheral blood. These receptors all come from a man between 40 and 49 years old who had recovered from COVID-19.

V usage is TRBV7-8 and J usage is TRBJ2-1; the match to TRBD1 covers 9 bases. The CDR3 covers 15 residues. Germline loops: CDR1 SGHVS, CDR2 FQNEAQ. The V segment lost 5 bases and the J segment 8 bases; nucleotides outside the gene matches: 10. Written as DNA, the CDR3 is TGTGCCAGCAGCCTCCGGGACAGGGTTGTCGATGAGCAGTTCTTC. Protein: CASSLRDRVVDEQFF.

The chain has TRBV7-6 and TRBJ2-7, with 10 bases that match TRBD1. CDR1 is SGHVS and CDR2 is FNYEAQ in the germline V gene. The CDR3 totals 15 residues. With 4 bases clipped from V and 5 bases from J, the junction kept 8 bases outside the gene matches. The CDR3: CASSYAGTGAHEQYF. In nucleotides, the CDR3 is TGTGCCAGCAGCTATGCCGGGACAGGGGCTCACGAGCAGTACTTC. Full variable domain (missing parts from reference TRBV7-6 and TRBJ2-7): GAGVSQSPRYKVTKRGQDVALRCDPISGHVSLYWYRQALGQGPEFLTYFNYEAQQDKSGLPNDRFSAERPEGSISTLTIQRTEQRDSAMYRCASSYAGTGAHEQYFGPGTRLTVT.

The DNA for the CDR3 is TGTGCCACCCAGCCCGGGGTTGGCAATCAGCCCCAGCATTTT. This encodes CATQPGVGNQPQHF. V is TRBV19 and J is TRBJ1-5; D unresolved. Per germline, CDR1 LNHDA and CDR2 SQIVND (reference sequence). V was cut by 10 bases and J by 2 bases, with 15 bases left in between. This CDR3 has 14 amino acids.

The chain combines TRBV27 with TRBJ1-5; tentative D call: TRBD1 (6 bases). This CDR3 region has 19 residues. Trimming pared 4 bases from V and 0 bases from J, leaving 22 bases between. The V gene's germline CDR1 is MNHEY and CDR2 SMNVEV (reference sequence). The CDR3 loop reads CASSSPDRRLNCSNQPQHF. DNA of the CDR3: TGTGCCAGCAGTTCCCCTGACAGGAGATTGAATTGTAGCAATCAGCCCCAGCATTTT.

The chain couples TRBV7-6 to TRBJ1-1; D not resolved. The CDR3 has 17 amino acids. Germline V gene lookup returns CDR1 SGHVS and CDR2 FNYEAQ. Trimming cost V 5 bases and J 3 bases, with 22 bases left between them. CDR3 sequence: CASSPIIGLLGYTEAFF. The CDR3 DNA sequence: TGTGCCAGCAGCCCGATAATCGGACTCCTAGGTTACACTGAAGCTTTCTTT.

The genes are TRBV29-1 and TRBJ2-7; 8 bases align to TRBD1. The CDR3 is 14 amino acids. The ends lost 6 bases at V and 4 bases at J; junction bases unmatched: 11. CDR1 SQVTM and CDR2 ANQGSEA come from the germline V gene. CDR3 region: CSVRTGSPLYEQYF. The CDR3 DNA follows: TGCAGCGTAAGGACAGGGTCCCCTCTATACGAGCAGTACTTC.

The chain carries TRBV6-5 and TRBJ2-4, with TRBD1 matching over 7 bases. The germline gives CDR1 MNHEY, CDR2 SVGAGI. This CDR3 comprises 15 residues. The ends lost 6 bases at V and 2 bases at J; junction bases unmatched: 7. The DNA of the CDR3 is TGTGCCAGCAGACTTCCACAGGGGTCCAAAAACATTCAGTACTTC. Translation gives CASRLPQGSKNIQYF.

Details on this clone: Other DNA variants within this sample encode the same CDR3. This chain joins TRBV13 and TRBJ1-2; a possible D gene is TRBD1 (5 bases). Germline V gene lookup returns CDR1 PRHDT and CDR2 FYEKMQ (reference sequence). Trimming took off 3 bases at V and 4 bases at J, with 12 bases between the two ends. CDR3 length: 14 residues. The CDR3 DNA sequence: TGTGCCAGCAGCTTGGGGCAGGGCACCTATGGCTACACCTTC. It yields the protein CASSLGQGTYGYTF.

The chain has TRBV3-1 (or the pseudogene TRBV3-2) and TRBJ2-5, with 7 bases lining up with TRBD2. The germline gives CDR1 LGHDT, CDR2 YNNKEL (reference sequence). The J segment lost 3 bases and the V segment lost 3 bases, leaving 7 bases of the junction unmatched. This CDR3 is 15 amino acids long. The CDR3 DNA sequence: TGTGCCAGCAGCCATCCCCTAGCGGCGAAAGAGACCCAGTACTTC. This sequence encodes CASSHPLAAKETQYF.

This chain's CDR3 is CASSRYRGLGGYTF. The CDR3 nucleotides are TGCGCCAGCAGCCGATACAGGGGTTTGGGTGGCTACACCTTC. The V call is TRBV23-1, the J call TRBJ1-2; 7 bases fit TRBD1. TRBV23-1 is noted as an ORF with a role that remains uncertain. The CDR3 loop spans 14 amino acids. The junction had 11 bases not matched to a gene; V was cut back by 6 bases and J by 7 bases.

The V gene is TRBV4-2, the J gene TRBJ1-2, with 8 nucleotides matching TRBD1. The CDR3 totals 15 residues. The trim removed 3 bases at V and 6 bases at J, leaving 9 bases unmatched. The germline gives CDR1 LGHNA, CDR2 YNFKEQ. The CDR3 is CASSQGTGGGDGYTF. The CDR3 DNA sequence: TGTGCCAGCAGCCAGGGGACAGGAGGCGGCGATGGCTACACCTTC.

This rearrangement joins TRBV5-4 to TRBJ2-2; 9 bases map to TRBD2. The length of the CDR3 is 15 residues. The ends lost 3 bases at V and 2 bases at J; junction bases unmatched: 2. Germline CDR1 is SGHNT and CDR2 is YYREEE (reference sequence). CDR3 DNA sequence: TGTGCCAGCAGCTCCGGGACTAGCAACACCGGGGAGCTGTTTTTT. Amino acid sequence: CASSSGTSNTGELFF. Full variable domain (missing parts from reference TRBV5-4 and TRBJ2-2): ETGVTQSPTHLIKTRGQQVTLRCSSQSGHNTVSWYQQALGQGPQFIFQYYREEENGRGNFPPRFSGLQFPNYSSELNVNALELDDSALYLCASSSGTSNTGELFFGEGSRLTVL.